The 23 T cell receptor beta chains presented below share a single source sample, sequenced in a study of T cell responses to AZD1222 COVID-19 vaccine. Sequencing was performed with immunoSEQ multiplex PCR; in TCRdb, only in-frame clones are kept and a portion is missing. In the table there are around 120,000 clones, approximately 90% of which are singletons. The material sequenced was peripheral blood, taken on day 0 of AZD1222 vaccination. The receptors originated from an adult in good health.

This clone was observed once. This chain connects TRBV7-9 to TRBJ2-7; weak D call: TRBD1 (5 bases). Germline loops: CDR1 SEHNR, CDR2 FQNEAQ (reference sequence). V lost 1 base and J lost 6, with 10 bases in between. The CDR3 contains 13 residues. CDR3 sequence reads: CASSLDRQSEQYF. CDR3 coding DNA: TGTGCCAGCAGCTTAGACCGACAGAGCGAGCAGTACTTC.

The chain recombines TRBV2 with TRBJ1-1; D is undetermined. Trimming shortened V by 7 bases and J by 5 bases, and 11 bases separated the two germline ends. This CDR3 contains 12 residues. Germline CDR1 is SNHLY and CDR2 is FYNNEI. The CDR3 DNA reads TGTGCCAGCAAGTCAGGAGGGACTGAAGCTTTCTTT. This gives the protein CASKSGGTEAFF.

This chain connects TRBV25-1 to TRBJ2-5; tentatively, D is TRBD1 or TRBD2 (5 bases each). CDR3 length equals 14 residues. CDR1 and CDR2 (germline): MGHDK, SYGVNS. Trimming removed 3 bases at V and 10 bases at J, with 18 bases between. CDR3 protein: CASSDGRVDGGQYF. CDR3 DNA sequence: TGTGCCAGCAGTGATGGCAGGGTGGATGGGGGCCAGTACTTC.

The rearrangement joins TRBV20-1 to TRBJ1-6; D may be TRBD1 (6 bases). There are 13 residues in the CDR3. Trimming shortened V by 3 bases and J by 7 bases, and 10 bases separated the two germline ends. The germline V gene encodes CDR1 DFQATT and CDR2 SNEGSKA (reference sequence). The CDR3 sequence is CSASETGNSPLHF. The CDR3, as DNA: TGCAGTGCTAGTGAAACAGGGAATTCACCCCTCCACTTT.

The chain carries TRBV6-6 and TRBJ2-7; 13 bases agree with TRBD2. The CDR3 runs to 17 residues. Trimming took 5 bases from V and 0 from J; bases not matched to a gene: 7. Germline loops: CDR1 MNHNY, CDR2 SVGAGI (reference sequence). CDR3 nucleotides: TGTGCCAGCAGTCCGACTAGCGGGGGGCGAAGCTCCTACGAGCAGTACTTC. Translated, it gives CASSPTSGGRSSYEQYF.

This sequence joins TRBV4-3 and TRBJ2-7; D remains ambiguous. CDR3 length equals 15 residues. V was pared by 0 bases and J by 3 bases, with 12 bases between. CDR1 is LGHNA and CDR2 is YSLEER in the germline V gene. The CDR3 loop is CASSQDYPSGYEQYF. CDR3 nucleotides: TGCGCCAGCAGCCAAGATTACCCTAGTGGCTACGAGCAGTACTTC.

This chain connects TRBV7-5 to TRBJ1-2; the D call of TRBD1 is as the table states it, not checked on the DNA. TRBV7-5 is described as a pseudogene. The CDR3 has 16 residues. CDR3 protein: CARSDPTTGLSYGYTF. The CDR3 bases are TGTGCCAGAAGCGATCCTACGACAGGGCTGAGCTATGGCTACACCTTC.

The CDR3 DNA sequence: TGCAGCGTTGAAGTCTCAGGGTCTAGAAACACCATATATTTT. This gives the protein CSVEVSGSRNTIYF. The rearrangement links TRBV29-1 to TRBJ1-3; tentative D call: TRBD1 (5 bases). Germline CDR1 SQVTM, CDR2 ANQGSEA. The CDR3 runs to 14 residues. V shed 1 base and J shed 5 bases, with 12 bases lying between them.

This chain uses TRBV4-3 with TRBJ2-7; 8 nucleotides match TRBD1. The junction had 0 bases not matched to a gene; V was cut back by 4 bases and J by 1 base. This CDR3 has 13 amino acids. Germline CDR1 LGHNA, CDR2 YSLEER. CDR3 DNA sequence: TGCGCCAGCAGCCGGGACAGGTCCTACGAGCAGTACTTC. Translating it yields CASSRDRSYEQYF.

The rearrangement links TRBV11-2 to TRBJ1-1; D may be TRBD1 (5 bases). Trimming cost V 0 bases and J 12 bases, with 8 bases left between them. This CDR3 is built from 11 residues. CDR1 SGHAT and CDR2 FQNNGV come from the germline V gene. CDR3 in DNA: TGTGCCAGCAGCTTAGAAGGGGAACCTTTCTTT. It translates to CASSLEGEPFF.

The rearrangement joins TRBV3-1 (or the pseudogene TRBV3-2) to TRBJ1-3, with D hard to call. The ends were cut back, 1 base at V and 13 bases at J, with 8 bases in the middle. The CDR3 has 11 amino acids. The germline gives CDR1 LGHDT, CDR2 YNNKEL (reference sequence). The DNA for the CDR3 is TGTGCCAGCAGCCAAGGGACTAGTATATATTTT. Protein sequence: CASSQGTSIYF.

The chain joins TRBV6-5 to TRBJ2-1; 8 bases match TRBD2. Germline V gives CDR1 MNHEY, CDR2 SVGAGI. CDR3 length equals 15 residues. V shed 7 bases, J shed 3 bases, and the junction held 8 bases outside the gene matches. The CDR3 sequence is CASTLGGGIYNEQFF. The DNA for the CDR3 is TGTGCCAGCACTCTGGGCGGGGGGATCTACAATGAGCAGTTCTTC.

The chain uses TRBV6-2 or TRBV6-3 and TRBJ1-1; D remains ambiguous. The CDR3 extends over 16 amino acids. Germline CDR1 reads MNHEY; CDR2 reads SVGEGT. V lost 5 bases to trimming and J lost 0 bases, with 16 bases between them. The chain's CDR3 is CASSPDVQVMNTEAFF. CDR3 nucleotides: TGTGCCAGCAGTCCGGACGTGCAGGTAATGAACACTGAAGCTTTCTTT.

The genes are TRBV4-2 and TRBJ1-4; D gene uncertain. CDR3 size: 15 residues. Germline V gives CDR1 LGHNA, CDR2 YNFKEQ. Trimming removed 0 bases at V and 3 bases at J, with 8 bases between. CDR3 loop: CASSQEWGSNEKLFF. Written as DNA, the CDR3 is TGTGCCAGCAGCCAAGAATGGGGTTCTAATGAAAAACTGTTTTTT.

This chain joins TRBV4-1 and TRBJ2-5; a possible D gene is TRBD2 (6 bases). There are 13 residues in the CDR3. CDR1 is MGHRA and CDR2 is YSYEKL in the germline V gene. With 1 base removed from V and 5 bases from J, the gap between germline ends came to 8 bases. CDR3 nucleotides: TGCGCCAGCAGCCAAGCGGGGGTCGAGACCCAGTACTTC. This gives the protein CASSQAGVETQYF.

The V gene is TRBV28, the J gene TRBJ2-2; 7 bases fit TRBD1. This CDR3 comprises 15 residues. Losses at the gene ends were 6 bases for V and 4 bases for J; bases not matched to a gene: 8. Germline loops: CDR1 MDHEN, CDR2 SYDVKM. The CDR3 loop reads CASSLTGWSTGELFF. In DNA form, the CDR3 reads TGTGCCAGCAGCCTGACAGGGTGGAGCACCGGGGAGCTGTTTTTT.

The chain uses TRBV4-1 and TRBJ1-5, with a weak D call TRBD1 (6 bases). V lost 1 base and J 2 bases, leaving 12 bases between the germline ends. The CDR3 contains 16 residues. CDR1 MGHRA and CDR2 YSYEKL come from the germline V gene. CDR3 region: CASSQGVQGGNQPQHF. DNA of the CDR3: TGCGCCAGCAGCCAAGGGGTACAGGGAGGCAATCAGCCCCAGCATTTT.

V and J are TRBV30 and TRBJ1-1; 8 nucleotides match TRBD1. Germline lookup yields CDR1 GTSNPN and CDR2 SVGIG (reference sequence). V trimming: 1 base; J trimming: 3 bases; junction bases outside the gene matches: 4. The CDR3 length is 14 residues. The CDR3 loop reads CAWSAQGVDTEAFF. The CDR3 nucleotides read TGTGCCTGGAGTGCACAGGGGGTAGACACTGAAGCTTTCTTT.

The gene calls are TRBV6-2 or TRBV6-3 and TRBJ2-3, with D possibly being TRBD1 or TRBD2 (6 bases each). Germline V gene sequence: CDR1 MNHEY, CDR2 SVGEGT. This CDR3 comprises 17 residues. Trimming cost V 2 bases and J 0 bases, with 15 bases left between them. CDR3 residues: CASSYEGGFTSTDTQYF. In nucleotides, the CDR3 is TGTGCCAGCAGTTACGAGGGGGGATTTACTAGCACAGATACGCAGTATTTT.

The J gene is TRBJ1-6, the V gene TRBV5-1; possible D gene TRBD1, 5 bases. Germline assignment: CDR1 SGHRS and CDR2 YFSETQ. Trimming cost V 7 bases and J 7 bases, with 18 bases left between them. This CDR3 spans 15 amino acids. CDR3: CASASVESGNSPLHF. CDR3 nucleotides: TGCGCCAGCGCCAGCGTAGAGTCAGGGAATTCACCCCTCCACTTT.

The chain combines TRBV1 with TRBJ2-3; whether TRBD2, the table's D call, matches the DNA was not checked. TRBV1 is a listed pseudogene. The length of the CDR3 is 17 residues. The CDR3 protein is CTSSPKWGGDSTDTQYF. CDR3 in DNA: TGCACCAGCAGCCCCAAGTGGGGCGGGGATAGCACAGATACGCAGTATTTT.

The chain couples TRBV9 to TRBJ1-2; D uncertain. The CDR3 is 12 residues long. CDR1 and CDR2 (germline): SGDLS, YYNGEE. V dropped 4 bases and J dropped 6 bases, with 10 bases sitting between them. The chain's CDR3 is CASSSEEDGYTF. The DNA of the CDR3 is TGTGCCAGCAGCTCTGAGGAGGATGGCTACACCTTC.

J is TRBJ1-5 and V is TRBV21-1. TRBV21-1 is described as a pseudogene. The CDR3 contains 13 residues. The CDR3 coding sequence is TGTGCCAGCAGCATCCCTAGCAATCAGCCCCAGCATTTT. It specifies CASSIPSNQPQHF.